Below, one T cell receptor beta chain is given with its context. These data belong to a study of technical replicates of blood from several donors. Sequencing was performed with immunoSEQ multiplex PCR; in TCRdb, only in-frame clones are kept and a portion is missing. The table has some 71,000 clones, about 97% seen once. The CDR3 sequence is 15 residues long. The germline V gene encodes CDR1 SGHKS and CDR2 YYEKEE (reference sequence). Trimming shortened V by 0 bases and J by 8 bases, and 15 bases separated the two germline ends. This clonotype was sampled from a human donor in good health. Sequenced: T cells isolated from PBMCs. V gene TRBV5-5 combines with J gene TRBJ2-1, with TRBD2 as a possible D gene (5 bases). CDR3 bases: TGTGCCAGCAGCTTGGCGGGGTATCAACTCGATGAGCAGTTCTTC. Translating it yields CASSLAGYQLDEQFF.